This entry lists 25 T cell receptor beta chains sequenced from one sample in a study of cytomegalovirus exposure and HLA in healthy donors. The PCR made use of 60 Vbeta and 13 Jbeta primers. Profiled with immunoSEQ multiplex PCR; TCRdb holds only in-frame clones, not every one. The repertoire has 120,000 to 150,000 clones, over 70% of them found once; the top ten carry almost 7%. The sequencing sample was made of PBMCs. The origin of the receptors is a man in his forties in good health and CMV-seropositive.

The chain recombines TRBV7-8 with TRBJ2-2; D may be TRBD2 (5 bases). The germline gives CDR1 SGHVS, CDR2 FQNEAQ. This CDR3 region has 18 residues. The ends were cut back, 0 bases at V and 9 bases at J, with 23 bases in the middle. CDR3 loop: CASSLALFNSAPPRELFF. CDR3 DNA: TGTGCCAGCAGCTTAGCCTTATTTAATAGCGCACCGCCCCGGGAGCTGTTTTTT.

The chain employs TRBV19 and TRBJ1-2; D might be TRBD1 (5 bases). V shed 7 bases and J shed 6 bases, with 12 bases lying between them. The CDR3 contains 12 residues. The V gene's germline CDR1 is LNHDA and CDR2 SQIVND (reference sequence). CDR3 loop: CASKDSTDGYTF. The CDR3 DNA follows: TGTGCCAGTAAAGACAGTACGGATGGCTACACCTTC.

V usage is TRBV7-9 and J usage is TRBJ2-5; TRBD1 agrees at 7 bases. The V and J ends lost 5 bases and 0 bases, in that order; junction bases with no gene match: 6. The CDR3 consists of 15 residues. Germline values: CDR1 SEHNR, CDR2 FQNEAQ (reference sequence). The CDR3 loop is CASSSGTAYQETQYF. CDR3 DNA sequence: TGTGCCAGCAGCAGTGGGACAGCGTACCAAGAGACCCAGTACTTC.

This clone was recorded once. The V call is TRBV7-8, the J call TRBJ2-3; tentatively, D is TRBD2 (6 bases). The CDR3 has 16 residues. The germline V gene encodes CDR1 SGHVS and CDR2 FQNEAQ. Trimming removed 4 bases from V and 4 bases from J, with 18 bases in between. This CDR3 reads CASSSRRLGVSDTQYF. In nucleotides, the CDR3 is TGTGCCAGCAGCTCAAGGCGACTAGGGGTTTCAGATACGCAGTATTTT.

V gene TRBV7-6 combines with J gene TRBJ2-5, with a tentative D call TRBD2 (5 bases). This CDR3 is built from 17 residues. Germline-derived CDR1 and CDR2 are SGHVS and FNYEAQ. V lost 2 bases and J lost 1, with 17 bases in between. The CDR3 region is CASSLSGLHRPQETQYF. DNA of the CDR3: TGTGCCAGCAGCTTAAGCGGCCTCCACCGCCCCCAAGAGACCCAGTACTTC. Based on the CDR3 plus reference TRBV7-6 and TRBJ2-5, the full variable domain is GAGVSQSPRYKVTKRGQDVALRCDPISGHVSLYWYRQALGQGPEFLTYFNYEAQQDKSGLPNDRFSAERPEGSISTLTIQRTEQRDSAMYRCASSLSGLHRPQETQYFGPGTRLLVL.

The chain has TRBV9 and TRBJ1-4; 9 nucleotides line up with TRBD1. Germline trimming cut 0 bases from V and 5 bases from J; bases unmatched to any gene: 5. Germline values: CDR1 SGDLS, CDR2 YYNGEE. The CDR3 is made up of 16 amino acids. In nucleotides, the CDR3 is TGTGCCAGCAGCGTAGGGGTAGGGACAGGGAATGAAAAACTGTTTTTT. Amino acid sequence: CASSVGVGTGNEKLFF.

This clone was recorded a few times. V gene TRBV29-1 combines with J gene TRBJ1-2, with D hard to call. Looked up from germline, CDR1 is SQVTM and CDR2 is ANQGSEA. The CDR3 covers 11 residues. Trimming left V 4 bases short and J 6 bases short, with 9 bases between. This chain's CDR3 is CSVVAGNGYTF. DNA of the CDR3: TGCAGCGTTGTGGCCGGGAATGGCTACACCTTC.

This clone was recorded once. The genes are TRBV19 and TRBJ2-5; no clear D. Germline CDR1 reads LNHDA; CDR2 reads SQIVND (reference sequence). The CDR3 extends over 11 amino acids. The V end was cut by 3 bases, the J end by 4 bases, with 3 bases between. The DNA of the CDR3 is TGTGCCAGTAGTATTCGAGAGACCCAGTACTTC. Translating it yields CASSIRETQYF.

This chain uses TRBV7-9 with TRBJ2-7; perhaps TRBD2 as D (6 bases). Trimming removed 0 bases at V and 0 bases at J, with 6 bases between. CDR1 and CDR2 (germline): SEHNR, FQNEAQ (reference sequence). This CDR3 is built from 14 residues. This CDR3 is CASSLAGGSYEQYF. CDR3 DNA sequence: TGTGCCAGCAGCTTAGCGGGAGGCTCCTACGAGCAGTACTTC. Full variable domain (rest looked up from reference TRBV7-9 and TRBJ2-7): DTGVSQNPRHKITKRGQNVTFRCDPISEHNRLYWYRQTLGQGPEFLTYFQNEAQLEKSRLLSDRFSAERPKGSFSTLEIQRTEQGDSAMYLCASSLAGGSYEQYFGPGTRLTVT.

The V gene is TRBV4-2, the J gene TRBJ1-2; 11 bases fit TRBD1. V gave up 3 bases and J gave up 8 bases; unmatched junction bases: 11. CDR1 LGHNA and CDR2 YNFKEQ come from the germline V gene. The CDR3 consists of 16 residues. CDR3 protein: CASSHTHGQGAGGYTF. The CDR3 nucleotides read TGTGCCAGCAGCCACACCCACGGACAGGGGGCGGGAGGCTACACCTTC.

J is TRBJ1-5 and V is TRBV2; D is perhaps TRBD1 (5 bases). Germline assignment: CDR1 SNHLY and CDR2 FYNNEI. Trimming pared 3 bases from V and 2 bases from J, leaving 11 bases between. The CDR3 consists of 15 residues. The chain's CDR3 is CASSDSGVGNQPQHF. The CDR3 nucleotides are TGTGCCAGCAGTGACTCGGGGGTTGGCAATCAGCCCCAGCATTTT.

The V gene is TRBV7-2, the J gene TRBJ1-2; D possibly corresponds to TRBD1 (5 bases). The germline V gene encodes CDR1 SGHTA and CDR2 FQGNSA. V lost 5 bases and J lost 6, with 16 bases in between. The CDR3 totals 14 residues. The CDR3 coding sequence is TGTGCCAGCAGCAACCTCCAGGGTTTCAATGGCTACACCTTC. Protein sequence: CASSNLQGFNGYTF. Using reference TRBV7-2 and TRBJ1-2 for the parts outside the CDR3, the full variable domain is GAGVSQSPSNKVTEKGKDVELRCDPISGHTALYWYRQSLGQGLEFLIYFQGNSAPDKSGLPSDRFSAERTGGSVSTLTIQRTQQEDSAVYLCASSNLQGFNGYTFGSGTRLTVV.

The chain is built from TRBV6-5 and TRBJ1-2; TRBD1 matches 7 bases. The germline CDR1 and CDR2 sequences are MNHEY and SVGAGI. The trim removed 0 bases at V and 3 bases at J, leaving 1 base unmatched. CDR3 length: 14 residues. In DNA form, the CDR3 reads TGTGCCAGCAGTTACTCCGGGACAGACTATGGCTACACCTTC. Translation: CASSYSGTDYGYTF.

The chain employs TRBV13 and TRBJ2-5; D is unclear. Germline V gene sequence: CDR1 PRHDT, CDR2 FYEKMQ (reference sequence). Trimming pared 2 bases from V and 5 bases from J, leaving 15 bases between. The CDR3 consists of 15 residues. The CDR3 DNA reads TGTGCCAGCAGCTTAAGTACAGATGCCCGGGAGACCCAGTACTTC. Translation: CASSLSTDARETQYF.

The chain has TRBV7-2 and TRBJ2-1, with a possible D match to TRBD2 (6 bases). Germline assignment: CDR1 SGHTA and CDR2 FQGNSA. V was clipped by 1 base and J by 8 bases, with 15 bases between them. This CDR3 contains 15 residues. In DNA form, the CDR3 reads TGTGCCAGCAGCTTAGAAGGTAGCGGCCTCGATGAGCAGTTCTTC. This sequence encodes CASSLEGSGLDEQFF.

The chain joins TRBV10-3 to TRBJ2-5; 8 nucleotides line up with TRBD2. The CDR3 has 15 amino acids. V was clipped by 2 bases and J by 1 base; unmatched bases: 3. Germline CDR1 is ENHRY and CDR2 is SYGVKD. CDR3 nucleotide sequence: TGTGCCATCAGTGAGGAGCGGGGGTCCCAAGAGACCCAGTACTTC. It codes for CAISEERGSQETQYF.

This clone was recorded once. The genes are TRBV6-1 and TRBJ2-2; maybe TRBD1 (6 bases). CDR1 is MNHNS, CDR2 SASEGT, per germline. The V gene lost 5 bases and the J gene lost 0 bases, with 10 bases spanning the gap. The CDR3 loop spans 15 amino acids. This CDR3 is CASSTGFANTGELFF. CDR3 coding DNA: TGTGCCAGCAGTACAGGGTTCGCGAACACCGGGGAGCTGTTTTTT.

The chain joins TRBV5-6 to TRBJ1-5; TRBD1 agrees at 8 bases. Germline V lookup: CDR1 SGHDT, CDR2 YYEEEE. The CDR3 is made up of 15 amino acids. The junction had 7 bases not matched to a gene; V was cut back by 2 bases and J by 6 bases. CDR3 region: CASSFATGASQPQHF. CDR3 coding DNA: TGTGCCAGCAGCTTTGCGACAGGGGCTAGTCAGCCCCAGCATTTT. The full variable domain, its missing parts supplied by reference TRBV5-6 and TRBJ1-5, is DAGVTQSPTHLIKTRGQQVTLRCSPKSGHDTVSWYQQALGQGPQFIFQYYEEEERQRGNFPDRFSGHQFPNYSSELNVNALLLGDSALYLCASSFATGASQPQHFGDGTRLSIL.

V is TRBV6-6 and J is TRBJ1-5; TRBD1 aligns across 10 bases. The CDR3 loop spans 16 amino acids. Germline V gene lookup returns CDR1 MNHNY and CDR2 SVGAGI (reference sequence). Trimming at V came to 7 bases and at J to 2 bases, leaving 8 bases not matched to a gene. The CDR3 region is CASTRQGAKGNQPQHF. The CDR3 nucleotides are TGTGCCAGCACTCGACAGGGGGCGAAAGGCAATCAGCCCCAGCATTTT.

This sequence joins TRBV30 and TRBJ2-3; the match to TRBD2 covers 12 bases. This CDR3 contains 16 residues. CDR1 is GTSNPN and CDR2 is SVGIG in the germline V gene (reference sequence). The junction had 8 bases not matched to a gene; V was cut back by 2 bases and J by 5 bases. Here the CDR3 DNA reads TGTGCCTGGAGTTCCTTGGGGGGACTAGCGGGAGATACGCAGTATTTT. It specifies CAWSSLGGLAGDTQYF. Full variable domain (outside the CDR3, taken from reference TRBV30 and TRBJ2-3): SQTIHQWPATLVQPVGSPLSLECTVEGTSNPNLYWYRQAAGRGLQLLFYSVGIGQISSEVPQNLSASRPQDRQFILSSKKLLLSDSGFYLCAWSSLGGLAGDTQYFGPGTRLTVL.

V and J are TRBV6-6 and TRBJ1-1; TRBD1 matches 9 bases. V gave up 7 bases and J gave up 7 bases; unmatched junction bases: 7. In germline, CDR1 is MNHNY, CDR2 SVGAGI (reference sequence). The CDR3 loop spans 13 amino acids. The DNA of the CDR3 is TGTGCCAGCAACTATACAGGGGGCAGTGAAGCTTTCTTT. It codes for CASNYTGGSEAFF.

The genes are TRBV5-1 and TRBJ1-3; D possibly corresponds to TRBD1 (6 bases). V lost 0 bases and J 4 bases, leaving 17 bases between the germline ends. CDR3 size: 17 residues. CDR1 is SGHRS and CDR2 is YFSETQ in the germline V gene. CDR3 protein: CASSLDGGPMLGNTIYF. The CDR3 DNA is TGCGCCAGCAGCTTGGACGGGGGGCCCATGTTGGGAAACACCATATATTTT.

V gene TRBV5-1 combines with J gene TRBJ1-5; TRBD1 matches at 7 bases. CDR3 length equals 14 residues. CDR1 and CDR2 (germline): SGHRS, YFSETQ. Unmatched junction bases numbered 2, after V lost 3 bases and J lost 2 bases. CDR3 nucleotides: TGCGCCAGCAGCTCTGGACAGGGCAATCAGCCCCAGCATTTT. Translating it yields CASSSGQGNQPQHF.

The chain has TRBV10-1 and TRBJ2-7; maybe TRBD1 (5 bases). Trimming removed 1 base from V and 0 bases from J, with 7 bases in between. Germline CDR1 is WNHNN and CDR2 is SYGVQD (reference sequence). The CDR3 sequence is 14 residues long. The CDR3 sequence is CASSEWQGSYEQYF. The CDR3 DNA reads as TGCGCCAGCAGTGAGTGGCAGGGCTCCTACGAGCAGTACTTC.

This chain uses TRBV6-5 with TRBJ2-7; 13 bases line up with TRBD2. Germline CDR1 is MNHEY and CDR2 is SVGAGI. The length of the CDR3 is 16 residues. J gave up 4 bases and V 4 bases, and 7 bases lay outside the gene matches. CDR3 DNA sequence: TGTGCCAGCAGTTCCGGACTAGCGGGGGCCATATACGAGCAGTACTTC. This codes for CASSSGLAGAIYEQYF.